The 7 T cell receptor beta chains below all came from one sample that was sequenced in a study of T cell repertoires in cytomegalovirus infection. TCRdb re-called the reads with MiXCR, one entry per CDR3 protein. Of some 300,000 distinct CDR3 sequences in the sample, 9.6% were seen once. Input material: PBMCs. The receptors were sampled from a human donor in good health (CMV status not recorded). Some clones in this sample may be carry-over from other donors' samples.

This clonotype was counted ten times or more. The chain is built from TRBV6-1 and TRBJ2-7; D is unresolved. CDR1 and CDR2 from the germline V gene are MNHNS and SASEGT. Trimming pared 7 bases from V and 0 bases from J, leaving 4 bases between. The CDR3 length is 11 residues. The CDR3 nucleotides are TGTGCCAGCACAAGCTCCTACGAGCAGTACGTC. This encodes CASTSSYEQYV.

This clonotype was counted at least ten times. The chain joins TRBV12-3 or TRBV12-4 to TRBJ2-5; D is ambiguous. V lost 1 base and J lost 4, with 7 bases in between. The CDR3 has 13 residues. CDR3 residues: CASSLDGRETQYF. The DNA for the CDR3 is TGTGCCAGCAGTTTAGATGGGCGAGAGACCCAGTACTTC.

This clonotype has ten or more counts. The chain uses TRBV11-2 and TRBJ1-2; 7 bases are a match to TRBD1. The length of the CDR3 is 15 residues. Looked up from germline, CDR1 is SGHAT and CDR2 is FQNNGV. J gave up 2 bases and V 1 base, and 4 bases lay outside the gene matches. The DNA of the CDR3 is TGTGCCAGCAGCTTAGCCGAGGGGGCCAACTATGGCTACACCTTC. This encodes CASSLAEGANYGYTF. Supplemented by reference TRBV11-2 and TRBJ1-2, the full variable domain reads EAGVAQSPRYKIIEKRQSVAFWCNPISGHATLYWYQQILGQGPKLLIQFQNNGVVDDSQLPKDRFSAERLKGVDSTLKIQPAKLEDSAVYLCASSLAEGANYGYTFGSGTRLTVV.

This clonotype was counted many times. This chain joins TRBV2 and TRBJ1-1; D is undetermined. This CDR3 has 12 residues. V was clipped by 3 bases and J by 9 bases, with 11 bases between them. The germline CDR1 and CDR2 sequences are SNHLY and FYNNEI. CDR3 nucleotides: TGTGCCAGCAGTGAGCGGGCACATAAAGCTTTCTTT. It specifies CASSERAHKAFF.

This clonotype was counted between two and nine times. The chain uses TRBV28 and TRBJ2-5; 8 bases agree with TRBD2. This CDR3 comprises 13 residues. Germline values: CDR1 MDHEN, CDR2 SYDVKM. The trim removed 10 bases at V and 5 bases at J, leaving 9 bases unmatched. The CDR3 is CATRRGGRETQYF. The CDR3 bases are TGTGCCACCCGTCGGGGGGGCCGGGAGACCCAGTACTTC.

This clonotype has a count of ten or more. The chain uses TRBV20-1 and TRBJ2-1; D perhaps matches TRBD2 (5 bases). Trimming removed 5 bases at V and 4 bases at J, with 9 bases between. The CDR3 length is 12 residues. Germline CDR1 and CDR2: DFQATT and SNEGSKA (reference sequence). The CDR3 here is CSARPGYNEQFF. The CDR3 nucleotides are TGCAGTGCTCGTCCGGGGTACAATGAGCAGTTCTTC.

The table lists this clonotype with many counts. The chain carries TRBV28 and TRBJ2-1, with D possibly being TRBD2 (6 bases). The CDR3 is made up of 16 amino acids. V lost 3 bases and J lost 4, with 16 bases in between. Per germline, CDR1 MDHEN and CDR2 SYDVKM. DNA of the CDR3: TGTGCCAGCAGTTTCCTGGCCCGGGGGATATACAATGAGCAGTTCTTC. Its protein is CASSFLARGIYNEQFF.